A selection of T cell receptor beta chains follows, all from one sample in a study of neurological immune-mediated disorders. TCRdb reprocessed the 5' RACE reads via MiXCR and lists one record per CDR3 protein. The sample lists approximately 37,000 distinct CDR3 sequences, under 4% seen once, with 7.5% to 8.5% in the top ten. Sequencing used PBMCs. These receptors all come from a woman in her sixties with multiple sclerosis. CDR3s include the opening cysteine and the closing phenylalanine or tryptophan. The D gene is left open where the match is weak. The listing skips clone size in some rows; elsewhere it reads once, few, many or a size class.

TRBJ2-5	TRBV15	NA	many	TGTGCCACCAGCAGAGACATATTATTGAGGGCCGGGGAGACCCAGTACTTC	CATSRDILLRAGETQYF
TRBJ2-3	TRBV20-1	TRBD2	many	TGCAGTGCTAGTTTATTAGCGGGGGATACGCAGTATTTT	CSASLLAGDTQYF
TRBJ2-3	TRBV7-2	TRBD2	many	TGTGCCAGCAGCTTAGCTCCTAGCGGGGGGGCCACAGATACGCAGTATTTT	CASSLAPSGGATDTQYF
TRBJ2-7	TRBV20-1	TRBD2	medium-sized	TGCAGTGCTAGAGATCTAGCGGGGACACTCTCCTACGAGCAGTACTTC	CSARDLAGTLSYEQYF
TRBJ2-5	TRBV5-1	NA	many	TGCGCCAGCAGCTACCCGGGACGTGAAGAGACCCAGTACTTC	CASSYPGREETQYF
TRBJ1-5	TRBV15	NA	many	TGTAGCAATCAGCCCCAGCATTTT	CSNQPQHF
TRBJ2-2	TRBV20-1	TRBD1	many	TGCAGTGCTAGAAAACAGGGGGCGGTCACCGGGGAGCTGTTTTTT	CSARKQGAVTGELFF
TRBJ1-3	TRBV18	NA	NA	TGTGCCAGCTCGCCCCTCCCCGGACAGAGCTCTGGAAAAAACATATATTTT	CASSPLPGQSSGKNIYF
TRBJ1-2	TRBV5-6	NA	many	TGTGCCAGCAGCATCAGCTATGGCTACACCTTC	CASSISYGYTF
TRBJ1-1	TRBV6-5	NA	NA	TGTGCCAGCAGCCGACCAGGGATGGAGAACACTGAAGCTTTCTTT	CASSRPGMENTEAFF
TRBJ1-2	TRBV11-2	TRBD1	many	TGTGCCAGCAGCTTAGGCACAGGGGGTGCCTCTAACTATGGCTACACCTTC	CASSLGTGGASNYGYTF
TRBJ1-1	TRBV18	NA	many	TGTGCCAGCTCCCTGGGAACGAACACTGAAGCTTTCTTT	CASSLGTNTEAFF
TRBJ2-2	TRBV12-3/TRBV12-4	NA	many	TGTGCCAGCCGCCCTTGGGGGGCGGGCACCGGGGAGCTGTTTTTT	CASRPWGAGTGELFF
TRBJ2-1	TRBV5-6	NA	many	TGTGCCAGCAGCCGCGGACAGAGATACAATGAGCAGTTCTTC	CASSRGQRYNEQFF
TRBJ1-1	TRBV20-1	TRBD1	many	TGCAGTGCTAGAGGACAGGGGGGTATCACTGAAGCTTTCTTT	CSARGQGGITEAFF
TRBJ1-6	TRBV7-2	NA	many	TGTGCCAGCAGCTTAGCGTACCCACCCCTCCACTTT	CASSLAYPPLHF
TRBJ2-1	TRBV20-1	NA	many	TGCAGTGCTAGCCAGGGTGGGGGGAGGTACAATGAGCAGTTCTTC	CSASQGGGRYNEQFF
TRBJ2-5	TRBV15	NA	many	TGTGCCACCAGCAGAGATCCGGCAGAAGAGACCCAGTACTTC	CATSRDPAEETQYF